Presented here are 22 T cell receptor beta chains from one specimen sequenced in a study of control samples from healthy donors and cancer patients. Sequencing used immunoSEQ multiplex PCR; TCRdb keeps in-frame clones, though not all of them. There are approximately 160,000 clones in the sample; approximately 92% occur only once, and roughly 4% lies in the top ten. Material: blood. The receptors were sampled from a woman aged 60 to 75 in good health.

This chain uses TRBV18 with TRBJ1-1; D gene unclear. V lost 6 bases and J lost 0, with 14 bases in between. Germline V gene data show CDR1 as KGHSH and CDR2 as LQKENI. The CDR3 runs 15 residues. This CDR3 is CASSIPNRMNTEAFF. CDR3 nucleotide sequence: TGTGCCAGCTCCATACCTAATCGAATGAACACTGAAGCTTTCTTT. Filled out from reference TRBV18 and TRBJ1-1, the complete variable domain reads NAGVMQNPRHLVRRRGQEARLRCSPMKGHSHVYWYRQLPEEGLKFMVYLQKENIIDESGMPKERFSAEFPKEGPSILRIQQVVRGDSAAYFCASSIPNRMNTEAFFGQGTRLTVV.

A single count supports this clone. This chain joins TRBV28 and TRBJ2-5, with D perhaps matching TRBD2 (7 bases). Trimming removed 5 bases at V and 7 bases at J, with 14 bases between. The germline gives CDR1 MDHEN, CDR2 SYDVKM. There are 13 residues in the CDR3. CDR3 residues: CASSGGAFGTQYF. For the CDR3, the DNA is TGTGCCAGCAGTGGGGGGGCGTTTGGGACCCAGTACTTC.

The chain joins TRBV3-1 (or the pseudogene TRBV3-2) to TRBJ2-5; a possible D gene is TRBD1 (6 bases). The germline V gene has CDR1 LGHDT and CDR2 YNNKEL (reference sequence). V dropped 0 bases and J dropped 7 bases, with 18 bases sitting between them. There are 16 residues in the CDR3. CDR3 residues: CASSQDTRTKQGTQYF. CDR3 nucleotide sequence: TGTGCCAGCAGCCAAGATACTAGGACCAAACAGGGGACCCAGTACTTC.

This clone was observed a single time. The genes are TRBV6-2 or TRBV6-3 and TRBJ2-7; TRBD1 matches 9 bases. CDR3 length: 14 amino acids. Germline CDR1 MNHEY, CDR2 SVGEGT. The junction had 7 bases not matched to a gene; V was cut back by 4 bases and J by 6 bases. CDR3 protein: CASSWTGVMGEQYF. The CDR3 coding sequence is TGTGCCAGCAGTTGGACAGGGGTTATGGGCGAGCAGTACTTC.

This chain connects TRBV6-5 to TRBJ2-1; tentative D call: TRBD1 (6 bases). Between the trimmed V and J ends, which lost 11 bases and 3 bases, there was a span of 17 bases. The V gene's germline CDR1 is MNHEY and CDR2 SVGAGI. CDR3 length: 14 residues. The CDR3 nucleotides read TGTGCCGTACAGGGACCGAACGACTACAATGAGCAGTTCTTC. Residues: CAVQGPNDYNEQFF.

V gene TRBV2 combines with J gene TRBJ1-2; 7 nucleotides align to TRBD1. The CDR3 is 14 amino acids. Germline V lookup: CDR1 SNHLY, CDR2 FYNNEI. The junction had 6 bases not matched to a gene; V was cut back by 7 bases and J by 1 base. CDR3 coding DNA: TGTGCCAGCAAAACTGGACAGGTTAACTATGGCTACACCTTC. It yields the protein CASKTGQVNYGYTF. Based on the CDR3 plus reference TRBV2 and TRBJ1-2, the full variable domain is EPEVTQTPSHQVTQMGQEVILRCVPISNHLYFYWYRQILGQKVEFLVSFYNNEISEKSEIFDDQFSVERPDGSNFTLKIRSTKLEDSAMYFCASKTGQVNYGYTFGSGTRLTVV.

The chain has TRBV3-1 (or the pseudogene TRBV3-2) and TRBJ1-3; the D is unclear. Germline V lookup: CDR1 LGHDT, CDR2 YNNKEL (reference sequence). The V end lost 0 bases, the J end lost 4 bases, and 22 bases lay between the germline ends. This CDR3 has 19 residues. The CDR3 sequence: CASSQDLAQMGWSGNTIYF. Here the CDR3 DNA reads TGTGCCAGCAGCCAAGATCTGGCACAGATGGGGTGGTCCGGAAACACCATATATTTT.

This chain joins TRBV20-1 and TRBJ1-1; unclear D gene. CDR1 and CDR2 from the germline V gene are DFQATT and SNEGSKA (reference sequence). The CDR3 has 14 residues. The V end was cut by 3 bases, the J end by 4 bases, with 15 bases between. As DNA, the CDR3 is TGCAGTGCTAGTCGACGAGGTCGAGGCACTGAAGCTTTCTTT. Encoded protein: CSASRRGRGTEAFF.

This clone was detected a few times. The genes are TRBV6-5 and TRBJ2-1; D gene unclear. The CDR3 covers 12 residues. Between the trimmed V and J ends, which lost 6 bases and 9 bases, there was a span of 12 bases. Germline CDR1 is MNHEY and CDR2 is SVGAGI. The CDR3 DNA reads TGTGCCAGCAGCAGGATATGGGCTGAGCAGTTCTTC. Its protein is CASSRIWAEQFF.

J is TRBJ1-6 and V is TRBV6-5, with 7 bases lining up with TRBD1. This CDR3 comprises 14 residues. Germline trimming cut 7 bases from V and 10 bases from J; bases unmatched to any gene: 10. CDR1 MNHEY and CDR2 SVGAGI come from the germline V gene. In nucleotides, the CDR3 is TGTGCCAGCAATCCCGACAGGGTATTGTCACCCCTCCACTTT. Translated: CASNPDRVLSPLHF.

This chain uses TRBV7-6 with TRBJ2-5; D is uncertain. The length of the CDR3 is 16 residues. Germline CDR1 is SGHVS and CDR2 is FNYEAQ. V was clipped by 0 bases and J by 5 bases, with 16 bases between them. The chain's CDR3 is CASSLAGLGALETQYF. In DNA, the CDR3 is TGTGCCAGCAGCTTAGCTGGTCTTGGAGCGTTGGAGACCCAGTACTTC.

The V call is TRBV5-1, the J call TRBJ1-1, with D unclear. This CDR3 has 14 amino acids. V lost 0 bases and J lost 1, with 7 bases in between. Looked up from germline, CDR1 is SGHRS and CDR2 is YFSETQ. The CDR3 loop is CASSLGIANTEAFF. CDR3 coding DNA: TGCGCCAGCAGCTTGGGAATAGCGAACACTGAAGCTTTCTTT.

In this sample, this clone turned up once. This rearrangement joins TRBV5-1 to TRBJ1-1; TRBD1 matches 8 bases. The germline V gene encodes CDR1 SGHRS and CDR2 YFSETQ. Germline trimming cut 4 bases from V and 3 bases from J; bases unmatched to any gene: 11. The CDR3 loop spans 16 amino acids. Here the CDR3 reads CASSAGQGVDHTEAFF. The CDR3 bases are TGCGCCAGCAGCGCCGGACAGGGAGTGGACCACACTGAAGCTTTCTTT.

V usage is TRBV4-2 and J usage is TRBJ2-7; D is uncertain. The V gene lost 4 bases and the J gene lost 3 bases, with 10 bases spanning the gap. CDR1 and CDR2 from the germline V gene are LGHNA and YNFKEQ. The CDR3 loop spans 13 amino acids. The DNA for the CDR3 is TGTGCCAGCAGCCTCCGACCTAACTACGAGCAGTACTTC. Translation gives CASSLRPNYEQYF.

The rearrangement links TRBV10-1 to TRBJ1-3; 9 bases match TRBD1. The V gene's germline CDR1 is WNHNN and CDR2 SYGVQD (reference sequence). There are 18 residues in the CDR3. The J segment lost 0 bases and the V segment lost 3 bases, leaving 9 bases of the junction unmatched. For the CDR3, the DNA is TGCGCCAGCAGTGAACGGGACAGGGTGGTTGGCTCTGGAAACACCATATATTTT. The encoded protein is CASSERDRVVGSGNTIYF.

This chain's CDR3 is CASSPRALRGIAESSYNSPLHF. CDR3 in DNA: TGCGCCAGCAGCCCCCGGGCACTCCGAGGGATCGCTGAGAGTTCCTATAATTCACCCCTCCACTTT. V gene TRBV4-1 combines with J gene TRBJ1-6, with D unclear. Trimming shortened V by 4 bases and J by 1 base, and 29 bases separated the two germline ends. CDR3 length equals 22 residues. In germline, CDR1 is MGHRA, CDR2 YSYEKL.

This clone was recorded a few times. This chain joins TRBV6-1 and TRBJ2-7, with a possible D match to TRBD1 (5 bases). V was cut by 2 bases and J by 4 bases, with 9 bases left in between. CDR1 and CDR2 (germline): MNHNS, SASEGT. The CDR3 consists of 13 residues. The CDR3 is CASSETGVYEQYF. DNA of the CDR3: TGTGCCAGCAGTGAAACAGGTGTTTACGAGCAGTACTTC.

Here the CDR3 DNA reads TGCAGTGCTAGTGGAGTAGGGGCGATAGGCAATCAGCCCCAGCATTTT. The encoded protein is CSASGVGAIGNQPQHF. The chain couples TRBV20-1 to TRBJ1-5, with D maybe TRBD1 (5 bases). CDR1 is DFQATT, CDR2 SNEGSKA, per germline (reference sequence). The CDR3 runs 16 residues. V lost 3 bases, J lost 2 bases, and 17 bases lay in between.

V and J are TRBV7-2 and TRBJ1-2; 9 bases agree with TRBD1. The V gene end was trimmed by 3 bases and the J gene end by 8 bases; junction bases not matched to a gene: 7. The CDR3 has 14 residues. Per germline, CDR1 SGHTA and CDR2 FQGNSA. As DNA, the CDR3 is TGTGCCAGCAGCTTGCAACAGGGGGCTGAAGGCTACACCTTC. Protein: CASSLQQGAEGYTF.

In DNA, the CDR3 is TGTGCCAGCAGCCCGGGACTAGCGGACACCGGGGAGCTGTTTTTT. It codes for CASSPGLADTGELFF. The chain carries TRBV13 and TRBJ2-2, with 11 bases matching TRBD2. The junction had 2 bases not matched to a gene; V was cut back by 5 bases and J by 3 bases. CDR3 length equals 15 residues. Germline CDR1 PRHDT, CDR2 FYEKMQ (reference sequence).

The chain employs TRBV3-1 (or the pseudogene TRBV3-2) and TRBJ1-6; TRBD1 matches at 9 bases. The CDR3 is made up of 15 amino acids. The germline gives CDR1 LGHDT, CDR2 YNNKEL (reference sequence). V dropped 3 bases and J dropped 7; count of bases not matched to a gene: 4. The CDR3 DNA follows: TGTGCCAGCAGCCAGAGACAGGGGGGAAATTCACCCCTCCACTTT. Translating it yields CASSQRQGGNSPLHF.

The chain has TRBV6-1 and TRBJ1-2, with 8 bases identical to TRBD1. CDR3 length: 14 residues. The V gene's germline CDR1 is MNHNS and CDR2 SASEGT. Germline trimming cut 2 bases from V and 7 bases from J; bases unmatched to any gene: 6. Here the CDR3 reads CASSEYSGGAGYTF. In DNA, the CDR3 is TGTGCCAGCAGTGAATATTCAGGGGGCGCTGGCTACACCTTC.